The entry below gives a single T cell receptor beta chain sequence along with its context. This sample is drawn from a study of patients and donors after allogeneic stem cell transplantation. TCRdb reprocessed the RT-PCR reads via MiXCR and lists one record per CDR3 protein. Among over 150,000 distinct CDR3 sequences listed, around two fifths were seen once. This CDR3 comprises 13 residues. Looked up from germline, CDR1 is LGHDT and CDR2 is YNNKEL (reference sequence). Trimming took off 4 bases at V and 5 bases at J, with 12 bases between the two ends. The chain employs TRBV3-1 and TRBJ2-7; tentatively, D is TRBD1 (6 bases). The sequence was obtained from a human donor who was either an allogeneic HSCT recipient or a stem cell or donor lymphocyte infusion donor (not recorded which). It is not recorded whose cells these are; they may come from a transplant donor. Sequenced input: blood, either unsorted or a sorted T cell fraction (not recorded which). The CDR3 nucleotides read TGTGCCAGCAGCCCGGGACAACTCCACGAGCAGTACTTC. It is translated as CASSPGQLHEQYF.